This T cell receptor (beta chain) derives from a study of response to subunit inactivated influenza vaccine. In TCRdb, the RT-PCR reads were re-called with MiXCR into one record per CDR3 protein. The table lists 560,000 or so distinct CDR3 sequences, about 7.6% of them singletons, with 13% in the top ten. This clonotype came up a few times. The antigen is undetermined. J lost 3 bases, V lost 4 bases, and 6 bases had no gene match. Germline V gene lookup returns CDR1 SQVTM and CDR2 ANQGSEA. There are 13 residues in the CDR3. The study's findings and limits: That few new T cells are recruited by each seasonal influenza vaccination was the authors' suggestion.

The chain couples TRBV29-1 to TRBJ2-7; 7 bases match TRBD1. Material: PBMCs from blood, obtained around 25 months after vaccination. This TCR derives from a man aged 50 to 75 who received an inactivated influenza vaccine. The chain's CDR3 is CSVGGTVIYEQYF. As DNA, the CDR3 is TGCAGCGTTGGTGGGACAGTGATCTACGAGCAGTACTTC.